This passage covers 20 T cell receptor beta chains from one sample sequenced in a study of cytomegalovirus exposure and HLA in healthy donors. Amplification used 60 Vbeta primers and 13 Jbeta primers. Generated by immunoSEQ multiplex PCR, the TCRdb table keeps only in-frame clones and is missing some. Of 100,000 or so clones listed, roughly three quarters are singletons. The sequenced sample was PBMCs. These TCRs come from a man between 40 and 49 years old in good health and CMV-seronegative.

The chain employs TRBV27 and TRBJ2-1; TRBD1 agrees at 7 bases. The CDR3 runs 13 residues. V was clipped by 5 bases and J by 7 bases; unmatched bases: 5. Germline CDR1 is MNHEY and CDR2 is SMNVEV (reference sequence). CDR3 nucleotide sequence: TGTGCCAGCAGTCGGACAGGATGGAATGAGCAGTTCTTC. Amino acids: CASSRTGWNEQFF.

CDR3 DNA: TGTGCCAGCAGCTTGGCAGGCAGGGGGCAAGAGACCCAGTACTTC. Its translation is CASSLAGRGQETQYF. The chain recombines TRBV5-4 with TRBJ2-5; 7 nucleotides align to TRBD1. J lost 2 bases, V lost 0 bases, and 4 bases had no gene match. This CDR3 comprises 15 residues. Germline values: CDR1 SGHNT, CDR2 YYREEE (reference sequence).

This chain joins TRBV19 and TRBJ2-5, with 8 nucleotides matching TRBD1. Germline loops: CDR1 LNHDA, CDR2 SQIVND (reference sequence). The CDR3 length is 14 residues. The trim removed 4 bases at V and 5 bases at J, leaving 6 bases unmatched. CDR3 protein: CASSTWTGKETQYF. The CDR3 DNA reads TGTGCCAGTAGTACCTGGACAGGGAAGGAGACCCAGTACTTC.

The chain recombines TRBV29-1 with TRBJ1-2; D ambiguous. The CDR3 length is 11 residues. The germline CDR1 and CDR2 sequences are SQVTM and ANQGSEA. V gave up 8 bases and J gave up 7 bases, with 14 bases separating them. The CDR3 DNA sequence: TGCAGCTTGGGGAGGGATGGTGGCTACACCTTC. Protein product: CSLGRDGGYTF.

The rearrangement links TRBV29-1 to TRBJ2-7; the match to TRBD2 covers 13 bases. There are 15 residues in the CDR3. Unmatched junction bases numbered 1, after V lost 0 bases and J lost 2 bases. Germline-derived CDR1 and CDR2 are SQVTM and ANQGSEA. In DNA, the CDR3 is TGCAGCGTTGAAGAGGGACTAGCGGGGACCTACGAGCAGTACTTC. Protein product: CSVEEGLAGTYEQYF.

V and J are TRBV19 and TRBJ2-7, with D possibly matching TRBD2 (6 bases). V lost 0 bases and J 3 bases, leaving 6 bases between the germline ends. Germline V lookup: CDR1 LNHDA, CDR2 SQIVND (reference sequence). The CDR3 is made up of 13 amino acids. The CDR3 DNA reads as TGTGCCAGTAGTATAGAGGAGGGCTACGAGCAGTACTTC. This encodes CASSIEEGYEQYF.

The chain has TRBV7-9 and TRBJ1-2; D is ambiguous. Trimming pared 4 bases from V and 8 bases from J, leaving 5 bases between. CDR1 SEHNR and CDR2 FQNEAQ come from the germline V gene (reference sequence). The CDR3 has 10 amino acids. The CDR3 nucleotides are TGTGCCAGCAGCTCCCAGGGCTACACCTTC. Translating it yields CASSSQGYTF.

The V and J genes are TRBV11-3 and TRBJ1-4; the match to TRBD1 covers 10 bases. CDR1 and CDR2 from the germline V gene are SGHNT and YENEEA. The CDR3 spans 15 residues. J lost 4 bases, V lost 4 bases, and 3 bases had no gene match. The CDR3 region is CASSSRTGGNEKLFF. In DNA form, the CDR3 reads TGTGCCAGCAGCTCTCGGACAGGGGGTAATGAAAAACTGTTTTTT.

The CDR3 region is CASSHGTGNNEQFF. Written as DNA, the CDR3 is TGTGCCAGCAGCCACGGGACAGGAAACAATGAGCAGTTCTTC. The chain uses TRBV6-5 and TRBJ2-1; the match to TRBD1 covers 8 bases. This CDR3 has 14 residues. Germline V gives CDR1 MNHEY, CDR2 SVGAGI. V lost 6 bases to trimming and J lost 5 bases; unmatched junction nucleotides: 6.

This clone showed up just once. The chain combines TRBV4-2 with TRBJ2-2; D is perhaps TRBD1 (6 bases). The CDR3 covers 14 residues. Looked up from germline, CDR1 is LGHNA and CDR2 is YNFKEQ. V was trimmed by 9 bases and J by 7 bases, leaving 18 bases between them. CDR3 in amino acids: CASTPDSLLGELFF. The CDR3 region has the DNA TGTGCCAGTACGCCGGACAGCCTCCTCGGGGAGCTGTTTTTT.

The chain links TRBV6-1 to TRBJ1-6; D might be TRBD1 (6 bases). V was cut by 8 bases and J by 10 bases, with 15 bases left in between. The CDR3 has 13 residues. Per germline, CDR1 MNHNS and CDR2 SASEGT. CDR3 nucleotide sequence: TGTGCCAGCTCTCCTACAGGGAACTCACCCCTCCACTTT. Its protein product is CASSPTGNSPLHF.

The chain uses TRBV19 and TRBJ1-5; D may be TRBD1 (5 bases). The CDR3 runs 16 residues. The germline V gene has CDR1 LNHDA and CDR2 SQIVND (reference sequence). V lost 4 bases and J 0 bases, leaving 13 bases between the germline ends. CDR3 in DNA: TGTGCCAGTAGTACGCGACAGATTTCTAGCAATCAGCCCCAGCATTTT. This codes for CASSTRQISSNQPQHF.

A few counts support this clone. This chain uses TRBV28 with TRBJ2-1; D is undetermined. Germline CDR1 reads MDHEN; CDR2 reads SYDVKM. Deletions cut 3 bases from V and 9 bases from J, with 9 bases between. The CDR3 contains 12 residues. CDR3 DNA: TGTGCCAGCAGTTTTCTATTTGGTGAGCAGTTCTTC. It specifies CASSFLFGEQFF.

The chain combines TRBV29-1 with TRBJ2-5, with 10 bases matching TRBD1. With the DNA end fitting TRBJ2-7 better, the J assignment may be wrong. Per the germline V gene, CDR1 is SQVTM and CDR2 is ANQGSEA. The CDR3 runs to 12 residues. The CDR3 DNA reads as TGCAGCGTCCGGGACAGGGGTTACGAGCAGTACTTC. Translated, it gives CSVRDRGYEQYF.

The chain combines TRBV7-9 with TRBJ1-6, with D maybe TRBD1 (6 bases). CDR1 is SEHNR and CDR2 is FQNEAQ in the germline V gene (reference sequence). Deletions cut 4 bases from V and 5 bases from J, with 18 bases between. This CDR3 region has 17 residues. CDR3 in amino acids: CASSSETKGVNNSPLHF. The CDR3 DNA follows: TGTGCCAGCAGCTCGGAGACCAAGGGGGTTAATAATTCACCCCTCCACTTT.

DNA of the CDR3: TGTGCCAGCAGTTACGCCAACTGGTATGGCTACACCTTC. Translating gives CASSYANWYGYTF. The J gene is TRBJ1-2, the V gene TRBV28; D uncertain. The CDR3 consists of 13 residues. Trimming removed 4 bases from V and 5 bases from J, with 11 bases in between. The germline gives CDR1 MDHEN, CDR2 SYDVKM.

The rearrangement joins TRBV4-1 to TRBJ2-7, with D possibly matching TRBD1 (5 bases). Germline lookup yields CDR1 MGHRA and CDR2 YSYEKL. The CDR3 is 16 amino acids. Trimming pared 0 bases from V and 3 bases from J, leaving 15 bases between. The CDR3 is CASSQDRTLGSYEQYF. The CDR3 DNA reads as TGCGCCAGCAGCCAAGATAGGACACTCGGAAGCTACGAGCAGTACTTC.

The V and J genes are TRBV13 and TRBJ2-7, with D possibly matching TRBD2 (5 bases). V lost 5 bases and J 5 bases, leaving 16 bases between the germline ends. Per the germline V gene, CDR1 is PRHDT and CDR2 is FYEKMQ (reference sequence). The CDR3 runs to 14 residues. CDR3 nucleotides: TGTGCCAGCAGCAGGAGCGGACTGAAGGACGAGCAGTACTTC. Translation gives CASSRSGLKDEQYF.

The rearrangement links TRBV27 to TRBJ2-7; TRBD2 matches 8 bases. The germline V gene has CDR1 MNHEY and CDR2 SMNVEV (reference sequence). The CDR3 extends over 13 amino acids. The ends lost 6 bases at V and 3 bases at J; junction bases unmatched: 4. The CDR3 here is CASRGLAGYEQYF. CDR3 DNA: TGTGCCAGCAGAGGACTAGCCGGCTACGAGCAGTACTTC.

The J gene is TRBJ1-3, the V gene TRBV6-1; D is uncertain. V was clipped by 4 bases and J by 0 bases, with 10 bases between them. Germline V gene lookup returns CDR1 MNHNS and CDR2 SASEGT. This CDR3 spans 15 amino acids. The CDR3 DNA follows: TGTGCCAGCAGTGTGCAGAACCACTCTGGAAACACCATATATTTT. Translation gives CASSVQNHSGNTIYF.